Listed below are T cell receptor beta chains from one sample, sequenced in a study of Graves' ophthalmopathy and Graves' hyperthyroidism. Using its own MiXCR run on the multiplex PCR reads, TCRdb lists one record per CDR3 protein. The sample shows some 390,000 distinct CDR3 sequences, approximately 20% of them seen only once. Sequencing was performed on peripheral blood. These receptors were collected from a woman between 18 and 29 years old with Graves' ophthalmopathy. The CDR3 runs from the conserved cysteine through the conserved F or W. D genes are given only for firm matches. The size field is filled for only some rows; it gives once, few, many or a size class.

V gene: TRBV29-1; J gene: TRBJ2-7; D gene: -; clone size: many; CDR3 protein: CSVELDSYEQYF; CDR3 DNA: TGCAGCGTCGAACTAGACTCCTACGAGCAGTACTTC
V gene: TRBV24-1; J gene: TRBJ2-2; D gene: TRBD2; clone size: -; CDR3 protein: CATQTGGVGLGELFF; CDR3 DNA: TGTGCCACTCAAACGGGCGGCGTGGGACTAGGGGAGCTGTTTTTT
V gene: TRBV14; J gene: TRBJ1-6; D gene: -; clone size: many; CDR3 protein: CASSPGPVNSPLHF; CDR3 DNA: TGTGCCAGCTCCCCGGGGCCAGTCAATTCACCCCTCCACTTT
V gene: TRBV10-1; J gene: TRBJ2-7; D gene: -; clone size: many; CDR3 protein: CASSEKRVAEQYF; CDR3 DNA: TGCGCCAGCAGTGAGAAGAGGGTCGCCGAGCAGTACTTC
V gene: TRBV20-1; J gene: TRBJ1-5; D gene: TRBD1; clone size: many; CDR3 protein: CSARDGQENQPQHF; CDR3 DNA: TGCAGTGCTAGAGATGGACAGGAGAATCAGCCCCAGCATTTT
V gene: TRBV7-8; J gene: TRBJ2-6; D gene: -; clone size: -; CDR3 protein: CASSHRTGPSGANVLTF; CDR3 DNA: TGTGCCAGCAGTCATCGGACGGGTCCCTCTGGGGCCAACGTCCTGACTTTC
V gene: TRBV20-1; J gene: TRBJ2-7; D gene: -; clone size: -; CDR3 protein: CSAGGLRSYEQYF; CDR3 DNA: TGCAGTGCAGGGGGACTCCGTTCCTACGAGCAGTACTTC
V gene: TRBV5-1; J gene: TRBJ2-3; D gene: TRBD2; clone size: -; CDR3 protein: CASSLQPGLAGGSDTQYF; CDR3 DNA: TGCGCCAGCAGCTTACAGCCGGGACTAGCGGGAGGGTCAGATACGCAGTATTTT
V gene: TRBV4-1; J gene: TRBJ2-7; D gene: TRBD1; clone size: -; CDR3 protein: CASSQEGTGSTYEQYF; CDR3 DNA: TGCGCCAGCAGCCAAGAAGGGACAGGATCGACCTACGAGCAGTACTTC
V gene: TRBV6-2/TRBV6-3; J gene: TRBJ2-4; D gene: TRBD1; clone size: many; CDR3 protein: CASGIPGQQYF; CDR3 DNA: TGTGCCAGCGGCATACCGGGACAGCAGTACTTC
V gene: TRBV10-3; J gene: TRBJ1-2; D gene: -; clone size: many; CDR3 protein: CAISATADGYTF; CDR3 DNA: TGTGCCATCAGCGCTACAGCTGATGGCTACACCTTC
V gene: TRBV12-3/TRBV12-4; J gene: TRBJ1-6; D gene: -; clone size: many; CDR3 protein: CASSLQGPDNSPLHF; CDR3 DNA: TGTGCCAGCAGTTTACAGGGTCCGGATAATTCACCCCTCCACTTT
V gene: TRBV6-2/TRBV6-3; J gene: TRBJ2-5; D gene: -; clone size: -; CDR3 protein: CASSYRQGLIQETQYF; CDR3 DNA: TGTGCCAGCAGTTACCGTCAAGGCCTAATACAAGAGACCCAGTACTTC
V gene: TRBV6-2/TRBV6-3; J gene: TRBJ1-5; D gene: -; clone size: -; CDR3 protein: CASSYGGAGYEQYFGPGPQHF; CDR3 DNA: -
V gene: TRBV7-8; J gene: TRBJ1-5; D gene: -; clone size: -; CDR3 protein: CASSLETVAANQPQHF; CDR3 DNA: TGTGCCAGCAGCTTAGAGACCGTCGCGGCCAATCAGCCCCAGCATTTT
V gene: TRBV30; J gene: TRBJ1-2; D gene: -; clone size: many; CDR3 protein: CAWSVGGGGYGYTF; CDR3 DNA: TGTGCCTGGAGTGTAGGGGGAGGCGGCTATGGCTACACCTTC
V gene: TRBV7-2; J gene: TRBJ2-5; D gene: -; clone size: -; CDR3 protein: CASRRRTYGHETQYF; CDR3 DNA: TGTGCCAGCAGACGACGGACCTACGGTCACGAGACCCAGTACTTC
V gene: TRBV20-1; J gene: TRBJ1-5; D gene: -; clone size: many; CDR3 protein: CSARTPYQRGGQPQHF; CDR3 DNA: TGCAGTGCTAGAACCCCCTATCAACGTGGGGGTCAGCCCCAGCATTTT
V gene: TRBV30; J gene: TRBJ2-7; D gene: TRBD1; clone size: many; CDR3 protein: CAWSPPGQGVYEQYF; CDR3 DNA: TGTGCCTGGAGTCCTCCGGGACAGGGGGTTTACGAGCAGTACTTC
V gene: TRBV6-1; J gene: TRBJ2-7; D gene: TRBD1; clone size: -; CDR3 protein: CASSGGQNLNEQYF; CDR3 DNA: TGTGCCAGCAGTGGGGGACAGAACCTTAACGAGCAGTACTTC
V gene: TRBV7-2; J gene: TRBJ2-7; D gene: -; clone size: many; CDR3 protein: CASSPPEGPRRGQYF; CDR3 DNA: TGTGCCAGCAGCCCCCCCGAGGGGCCCCGACGGGGGCAGTACTTC
V gene: TRBV29-1; J gene: TRBJ1-1; D gene: -; clone size: few; CDR3 protein: CSVGSGGVGGSTEAFF; CDR3 DNA: TGCAGCGTTGGATCGGGGGGGGTAGGAGGGAGCACTGAAGCTTTCTTT
V gene: TRBV30; J gene: TRBJ1-2; D gene: -; clone size: many; CDR3 protein: CAWIPTGDYGYTF; CDR3 DNA: TGTGCCTGGATTCCGACCGGGGACTATGGCTACACCTTC
V gene: TRBV28; J gene: TRBJ2-7; D gene: TRBD2; clone size: many; CDR3 protein: CASSSGTSGWEQYF; CDR3 DNA: TGTGCCAGCAGTTCCGGGACTAGCGGTTGGGAGCAGTACTTC
V gene: TRBV27; J gene: TRBJ1-5; D gene: -; clone size: many; CDR3 protein: CASSLSGVQGNQPQHF; CDR3 DNA: TGTGCCAGCAGTTTATCTGGGGTTCAGGGGAATCAGCCCCAGCATTTT
V gene: TRBV7-3; J gene: TRBJ1-2; D gene: -; clone size: many; CDR3 protein: CASSLYTTGDYGYTF; CDR3 DNA: TGTGCCAGCAGCTTATACACGACAGGAGACTATGGCTACACCTTC
V gene: TRBV28; J gene: TRBJ2-2; D gene: -; clone size: many; CDR3 protein: CASSSPLPGGDTGELFF; CDR3 DNA: TGTGCCAGCAGTTCGCCCCTCCCAGGGGGGGACACCGGGGAGCTGTTTTTT